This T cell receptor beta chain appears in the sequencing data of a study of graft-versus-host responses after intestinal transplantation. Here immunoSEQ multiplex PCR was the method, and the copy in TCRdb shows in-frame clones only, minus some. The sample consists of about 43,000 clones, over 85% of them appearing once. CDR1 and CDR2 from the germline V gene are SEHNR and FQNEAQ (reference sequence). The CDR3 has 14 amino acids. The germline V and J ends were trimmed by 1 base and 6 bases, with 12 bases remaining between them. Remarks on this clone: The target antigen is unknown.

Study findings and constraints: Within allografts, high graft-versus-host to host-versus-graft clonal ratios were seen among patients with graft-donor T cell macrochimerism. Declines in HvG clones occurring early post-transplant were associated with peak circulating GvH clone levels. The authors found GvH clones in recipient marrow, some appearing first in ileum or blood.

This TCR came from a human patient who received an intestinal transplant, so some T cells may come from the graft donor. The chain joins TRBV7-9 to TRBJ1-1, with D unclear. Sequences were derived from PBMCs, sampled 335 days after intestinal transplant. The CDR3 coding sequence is TGTGCCAGCAGCTTAGACAGTCCGTTGTCTGAAGCTTTCTTT. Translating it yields CASSLDSPLSEAFF.